This entry lists 20 T cell receptor beta chains sequenced from one sample in a study of siplizumab effects on memory and regulatory T cells. TCRdb's copy holds only in-frame clones and misses some; the assay was immunoSEQ multiplex PCR. The table includes around 86,000 clones, nearly 95% detected once. Sequencing input: non-Treg CD4+ T cells sorted from blood. Source of these receptors: a human donor in good health.

This rearrangement joins TRBV5-1 to TRBJ2-5; possible D gene TRBD2, 5 bases. The CDR3 is made up of 13 amino acids. Per germline, CDR1 SGHRS and CDR2 YFSETQ. V was shortened by 4 bases and J by 1 base, with 8 bases between the two germline ends. CDR3 amino acids: CASSPGTQETQYF. The CDR3 bases are TGCGCCAGCAGCCCGGGAACCCAAGAGACCCAGTACTTC.

DNA for the CDR3: TGTGCCAGCAGCCGATCGGGCGGGGACAATGAGCAGTTCTTC. It is translated as CASSRSGGDNEQFF. The rearrangement joins TRBV7-9 to TRBJ2-1; maybe TRBD2 (6 bases). The CDR3 length is 14 residues. The germline gives CDR1 SEHNR, CDR2 FQNEAQ (reference sequence). V lost 5 bases, J lost 5 bases, and 13 bases lay in between.

The gene calls are TRBV7-9 and TRBJ1-1; TRBD1 is a possible D gene (5 bases). Between the trimmed V and J ends, which lost 5 bases and 2 bases, there was a span of 6 bases. Per germline, CDR1 SEHNR and CDR2 FQNEAQ (reference sequence). CDR3 length: 12 residues. The CDR3 DNA reads as TGTGCCAGCAGCCGGACAAACACTGAAGCTTTCTTT. Translating gives CASSRTNTEAFF.

The chain has TRBV18 and TRBJ1-6; 8 bases are a match to TRBD1. CDR1 and CDR2 from the germline V gene are KGHSH and LQKENI. The CDR3 is made up of 13 amino acids. The ends lost 4 bases at V and 11 bases at J; junction bases unmatched: 4. This chain's CDR3 is CASSQDRVTPLHF. DNA for the CDR3: TGTGCCAGCTCACAGGACAGGGTTACACCCCTCCACTTT.

This chain connects TRBV19 to TRBJ2-4; D remains ambiguous. Germline V CDR1 and CDR2: LNHDA, SQIVND (reference sequence). V lost 4 bases and J lost 0, with 16 bases in between. The CDR3 is 17 amino acids. CDR3: CASSTEDAYLAKNIQYF. In DNA form, the CDR3 reads TGTGCCAGTAGTACAGAAGACGCATATCTAGCCAAAAACATTCAGTACTTC.

The J gene is TRBJ2-1, the V gene TRBV5-4; maybe TRBD2 (6 bases). The CDR3 covers 16 residues. V shed 4 bases and J shed 6 bases, with 20 bases lying between them. CDR1 and CDR2 from the germline V gene are SGHNT and YYREEE (reference sequence). CDR3 DNA: TGTGCCAGCAGCCGTAACCCCACGGGGGTGAGCAATGAGCAGTTCTTC. Its protein is CASSRNPTGVSNEQFF.

This clone was detected only once. This rearrangement joins TRBV5-1 to TRBJ1-6, with D uncertain. There are 15 residues in the CDR3. Between the trimmed V and J ends, which lost 0 bases and 10 bases, there was a span of 14 bases. Per germline, CDR1 SGHRS and CDR2 YFSETQ. For the CDR3, the DNA is TGCGCCAGCAGCTTGGTGGCAGGTTCGAGGTCACCCCTCCACTTT. Protein product: CASSLVAGSRSPLHF.

The chain recombines TRBV9 with TRBJ2-3, with D tentatively TRBD2 (7 bases). Trimming took 4 bases from V and 3 from J, leaving 15 bases between them. The CDR3 spans 15 residues. CDR1 and CDR2 (germline): SGDLS, YYNGEE. CDR3 bases: TGTGCCAGCAGCCTAACCCGGGGGGCAACAGATACGCAGTATTTT. As protein: CASSLTRGATDTQYF.

Comments on this clone: One end of the junction is discordant with germline, which a read error may explain. The rearrangement links TRBV15 to TRBJ1-1; tentative D call: TRBD1 (6 bases). Germline CDR1 LNHNV, CDR2 YYDKDF (reference sequence). The CDR3 is 15 amino acids. The CDR3 DNA reads as TGTGTCACCAGCAGAGGTCTGGGGGCAAGGACTGAAGCTTTCTTT. This encodes CVTSRGLGARTEAFF.

This clone appeared a single time. The J gene is TRBJ1-4, the V gene TRBV21-1. TRBV21-1 is assigned pseudogene status. The CDR3 sequence is 18 residues long. The CDR3 DNA is TGTGCCAGCGGAGGAGGGGTCCTCGTCACCCTCGCCGGTGAAAAACTGTTTTTT. It yields the protein CASGGGVLVTLAGEKLFF.

The chain has TRBV5-1 and TRBJ2-3; 7 bases are shared with TRBD1. The J segment lost 2 bases and the V segment lost 3 bases, leaving 9 bases of the junction unmatched. There are 16 residues in the CDR3. CDR1 and CDR2 (germline): SGHRS, YFSETQ. The CDR3 DNA reads as TGCGCCAGCAGCTCCTTGCCGGGACAGACCACAGATACGCAGTATTTT. Translated: CASSSLPGQTTDTQYF.

CDR3 protein: CASSKLRGANEKLFF. The DNA of the CDR3 is TGTGCCAGCTCCAAGCTTCGTGGGGCTAATGAAAAACTGTTTTTT. V usage is TRBV27 and J usage is TRBJ1-4; the D is unclear. CDR1 and CDR2 (germline): MNHEY, SMNVEV (reference sequence). Trimming removed 8 bases from V and 3 bases from J, with 16 bases in between. The length of the CDR3 is 15 residues.

The CDR3 sequence: CAWSKGMNTEAFF. The CDR3 DNA is TGTGCCTGGAGTAAGGGAATGAACACTGAAGCTTTCTTT. V usage is TRBV30 and J usage is TRBJ1-1; D unclear. CDR1 and CDR2 from the germline V gene are GTSNPN and SVGIG (reference sequence). The CDR3 totals 13 residues. Trimming took off 2 bases at V and 0 bases at J, with 7 bases between the two ends.

The genes are TRBV5-6 and TRBJ1-2, with 8 bases lining up with TRBD1. The CDR3 totals 14 residues. V shed 4 bases and J 3 bases; nucleotides not matched to a gene: 5. From germline, CDR1 is SGHDT and CDR2 YYEEEE. CDR3 residues: CASSRKDRDYGYTF. In DNA, the CDR3 is TGTGCCAGCAGCCGTAAGGACAGGGACTATGGCTACACCTTC.

V and J are TRBV18 and TRBJ1-6; D is unclear. The V end lost 4 bases, the J end lost 8 bases, and 18 bases lay between the germline ends. Germline V CDR1 and CDR2: KGHSH, LQKENI. This CDR3 has 16 amino acids. The CDR3: CASSHTPTQTDSPLHF. The DNA for the CDR3 is TGTGCCAGCTCACATACCCCCACACAGACGGATTCACCCCTCCACTTT.

The chain employs TRBV7-2 and TRBJ2-7; TRBD1 or TRBD2 may be the D gene (6 bases each). V was pared by 2 bases and J by 2 bases, with 13 bases between. The CDR3 covers 15 residues. CDR1 and CDR2 (germline): SGHTA, FQGNSA. In DNA, the CDR3 is TGTGCCAGCAGCTTAAGCGAGAGGGGGGCCTACGAGCAGTACTTC. Encoded protein: CASSLSERGAYEQYF.

This chain joins TRBV19 and TRBJ2-5; the D is unclear. V was clipped by 5 bases and J by 2 bases, with 12 bases between them. The V gene's germline CDR1 is LNHDA and CDR2 SQIVND (reference sequence). This CDR3 has 14 residues. CDR3 in DNA: TGTGCCAGTAGTCCTACGAGGAATCAAGAGACCCAGTACTTC. This codes for CASSPTRNQETQYF.

The rearrangement links TRBV5-1 to TRBJ2-1; 7 bases align to TRBD1. V shed 7 bases and J 4 bases; nucleotides not matched to a gene: 2. CDR1 and CDR2 (germline): SGHRS, YFSETQ. The CDR3 is 12 residues long. The CDR3 DNA is TGCGCCAGCGGGGACAGATACAATGAGCAGTTCTTC. Translated, it gives CASGDRYNEQFF. The whole variable domain, remainder taken from reference TRBV5-1 and TRBJ2-1, is KAGVTQTPRYLIKTRGQQVTLSCSPISGHRSVSWYQQTPGQGLQFLFEYFSETQRNKGNFPGRFSGRQFSNSRSEMNVSTLELGDSALYLCASGDRYNEQFFGPGTRLTVL.

This chain connects TRBV15 to TRBJ2-1; D is unresolved. The length of the CDR3 is 13 residues. In germline, CDR1 is LNHNV, CDR2 YYDKDF (reference sequence). Deletions cut 1 base from V and 7 bases from J, with 8 bases between. CDR3 DNA: TGTGCCACCAGCAGAGCTACCTCAAATGAGCAGTTCTTC. Its translation is CATSRATSNEQFF. Looking up the rest from reference TRBV15 and TRBJ2-1 gives the full variable domain: DAMVIQNPRYQVTQFGKPVTLSCSQTLNHNVMYWYQQKSSQAPKLLFHYYDKDFNNEADTPDNFQSRRPNTSFCFLDIRSPGLGDTAMYLCATSRATSNEQFFGPGTRLTVL.

The chain has TRBV11-2 and TRBJ1-2, with 9 nucleotides matching TRBD1. V was pared by 5 bases and J by 8 bases, with 6 bases of the junction left unmatched. The CDR3 contains 13 residues. Germline V gives CDR1 SGHAT, CDR2 FQNNGV. The CDR3, as DNA: TGTGCCAGCAGCCCAGGACAGGGGCAAGGCTACACCTTC. Protein sequence: CASSPGQGQGYTF.